A selection of T cell receptor beta chains follows, all from one sample in a study of coeliac disease. The method was immunoSEQ multiplex PCR; TCRdb's version includes in-frame clones alone and lacks a portion of them. The sample contains about 4,700 clones, 62% of which appear only once. Sequenced sample: lamina propria lymphocytes from the gut. The receptors here all came from a woman in her seventies with celiac disease. CDR3s include the opening cysteine and the closing phenylalanine or tryptophan. The D gene is left open where the match is weak. Part of the rows lack a size; the others show once, few, many or a class for expanded clones.

TRBJ2-2 - TRBV11-3 TRBD2 TGTGCCAGCAGCTTTTCACGGGGGGACACCGGGGAGCTGTTTTTT CASSFSRGDTGELFF
TRBJ1-1 - TRBV28 - TGTGCCAGCAGCTCACCCCCCGGCACTGAAGCTTTCTTT CASSSPPGTEAFF
TRBJ2-2 once TRBV4-2 - TGTGCCAGCAGCCAAGAGGCTTTTGGGGAGCTGTTTTTT CASSQEAFGELFF
TRBJ1-5 - TRBV2 - TGTGCCAGCAGTGAATTGGCAGGGGTTAGGATGCAGCCCCAGCATTTT CASSELAGVRMQPQHF
TRBJ2-3 - TRBV30 - TGTGCCTGGAGTCGAGGGGGGGCAACAGATACGCAGTATTTT CAWSRGGATDTQYF
TRBJ2-2 - TRBV6-5 TRBD2 TGTGCCAGCAGTTGGGGGGGGAACACCGGGGAGCTGTTTTTT CASSWGGNTGELFF
TRBJ1-1 few TRBV6-6 - TGTGCCAGCAGTTACTCGACAGTGAACACTGAAGCTTTCTTT CASSYSTVNTEAFF
TRBJ2-7 few TRBV7-2 TRBD1 TGCGCCAGCAGCCAAGGCGTGGGCCAGGGGGCCGTCGACGAGCAGTACTTC CASSQGVGQGAVDEQYF
TRBJ2-7 - TRBV6-6 TRBD2 TGTGCCAGCTCAGTAGCGGGGGAGTCCTACGAGCAGTACTTC CASSVAGESYEQYF
TRBJ1-3 - TRBV11-2 TRBD1 TGTGCCAGCAGCTCAACGACAGGGGGATACACCATATATTTT CASSSTTGGYTIYF
TRBJ2-3 - TRBV9 TRBD2 TGTGCCAGCAGCGCCGATTTAGCGGGGGGGCCAGATACGCAGTATTTT CASSADLAGGPDTQYF
TRBJ1-2 few TRBV6-1 TRBD1 TGTGCCAGCAGTGCACCGGGACAGTCCTATGGCTACACCTTC CASSAPGQSYGYTF
TRBJ1-3 - TRBV6-4 TRBD1 TGTGCCAGCAACTCGACAGGGCAGGAGAACACCATATATTTT CASNSTGQENTIYF
TRBJ1-6 few TRBV11-2 TRBD1 TGTGCCAGCAGCTTAGGATTGGACAGGGGTAGCTCACCCCTCCACTTT CASSLGLDRGSSPLHF
TRBJ2-5 few TRBV7-9 TRBD1 TGTGCCAGCAGCTTTTTCAGGGACAGGGGCCGTGGGGAGCAGTACTTC CASSFFRDRGRGEQYF
TRBJ1-3 - TRBV5-1 TRBD1 TGCGCCAGCAGACCGGACAGGGGCAGTGGAAACACCATATATTTT CASRPDRGSGNTIYF
TRBJ2-7 once TRBV4-2 - TGTGCCAGCAGCCAAGGTACAGCGGGCTACGAGCAGTACTTC CASSQGTAGYEQYF
TRBJ2-2 - TRBV5-4 - TGTGCCAGCAGCCCCGACAGGTCTGCGAACGCCGGGGAGCTGTTTTTT CASSPDRSANAGELFF
TRBJ2-7 few TRBV30 TRBD1 TGTGCCTGGAGCGACGGACAGGGCCAGCAGTACTTC CAWSDGQGQQYF
TRBJ2-2 once TRBV6-6 - TGTGCCGAAGGAAGCCTGAGGACCGGGGAGCTGTTTTTT CAEGSLRTGELFF
TRBJ2-2 few TRBV19 TRBD1 TGTGCCAGTAGTATAGCAGGGGGCTACACCGGGGAGCTGTTTTTT CASSIAGGYTGELFF
TRBJ2-3 - TRBV30 - TGTGCCTGGAGTGAGGTCTGGGGGGTTCGGGGCACAGATACGCAGTATTTT CAWSEVWGVRGTDTQYF
TRBJ2-1 few TRBV7-9 TRBD2 TGTGCCAGCAGCTCCCTAGCGGGGGCCAATGAGCAGTTCTTC CASSSLAGANEQFF
TRBJ2-1 - TRBV29-1 - TGCAGCGTTGTAGGGGGGGCGGGAATGAATGAGCAGTTCTTC CSVVGGAGMNEQFF
TRBJ1-2 once TRBV4-3 - TGCGCCAGCAGCCAAGCTCAGGGGTCGGCTCGCGGCTACACCTTC CASSQAQGSARGYTF
TRBJ2-1 - TRBV11-3 TRBD2 TGTGCCAGCAGCTTAGGAGCTAGCGGGGGGATTAATGAGCAGTTCTTC CASSLGASGGINEQFF
TRBJ2-7 once TRBV2 - TGTGCCAGCAGTTTGACTCAATATAACGAGCAGTACTTC CASSLTQYNEQYF
TRBJ2-7 - TRBV19 TRBD1 TGTGCCAGTAGTAAGCAGGGGGCGGGCGAGCAGTACTTC CASSKQGAGEQYF
TRBJ1-1 - TRBV27 - TGTGCCAGCAGTTTACGGCCCCGAGGCACTGAAGCTTTCTTT CASSLRPRGTEAFF
TRBJ2-2 few TRBV30 TRBD2 TGTGCCTGGAGTAAGGGACTAGCGGGGTCCGGGGAGCTGTTTTTT CAWSKGLAGSGELFF
TRBJ2-3 large TRBV6-4 TRBD2 TGTGCCAGCAGTGACTCTAGCGGGGGGGTGAATACGCAGTATTTT CASSDSSGGVNTQYF
TRBJ2-5 - TRBV7-2 - TGTGCCAGCAGCCTCTCAGGAGAGACCCAGTACTTC CASSLSGETQYF
TRBJ2-7 - TRBV7-2 - TGTGCCAGCAGCTCCGATACACCTCCTCTCTACGAGCAGTACTTC CASSSDTPPLYEQYF
TRBJ2-3 - TRBV7-3 TRBD2 TGTGCCAGCAGCTTAAAACGACTAGCGGGGTATGCTCTTAGCACAGATACGCAGTATTTT CASSLKRLAGYALSTDTQYF
TRBJ2-7 - TRBV11-2 TRBD1 TGTGCCAGCAGCTTAGTTCTAGGGGGCTTCTACGAGCAGTACTTC CASSLVLGGFYEQYF
TRBJ2-7 - TRBV7-2 TRBD2 TGTGCCAGCAGCGGGACTAGCGGGACGGAGCAGTACTTC CASSGTSGTEQYF
TRBJ2-2 - TRBV11-3 TRBD2 TGTGCCAGCACCCGCGGGGGGGCGGACACCGGGGAGCTGTTTTTT CASTRGGADTGELFF
TRBJ2-3 few TRBV11-2 - TGTGCCAGCAGCTTAGTGTCCCGGCGGGATACGCAGTATTTT CASSLVSRRDTQYF
TRBJ1-5 - TRBV7-8 - TGTGCCAGCAGCCTGGGCCACAATCAGCCCCAGCATTTT CASSLGHNQPQHF
TRBJ2-1 - TRBV5-1 - TGCGCCAGCAGCTCAATGGGGGGGGCCAGTAATGAGCAGTTCTTC CASSSMGGASNEQFF
TRBJ1-2 - TRBV30 TRBD1 TGTGCCTGGAAGGGACAGGGCATCGCCTATGGCTACACCTTC CAWKGQGIAYGYTF
TRBJ1-2 - TRBV4-1 - TGCGCCAGCAGCCCAGGGTATGGCTACACCTTC CASSPGYGYTF
TRBJ2-3 once TRBV4-3 - TGCGCCAGCAGCCTCCTTTGGGACATCACAGATACGCAGTATTTT CASSLLWDITDTQYF
TRBJ2-1 - TRBV2 - TGTGCCAGCAGTGACGGAGACAATGAGCAGTTCTTC CASSDGDNEQFF
TRBJ2-1 - TRBV7-9 - TGTGCCAGCAGCTTAGTGACAGGGAGGAATGAGCAGTTCTTC CASSLVTGRNEQFF
TRBJ1-4 - TRBV28 - TGTGCCAGCAGTTTACCTCAGGGGATAACTAATGAAAAACTGTTTTTT CASSLPQGITNEKLFF